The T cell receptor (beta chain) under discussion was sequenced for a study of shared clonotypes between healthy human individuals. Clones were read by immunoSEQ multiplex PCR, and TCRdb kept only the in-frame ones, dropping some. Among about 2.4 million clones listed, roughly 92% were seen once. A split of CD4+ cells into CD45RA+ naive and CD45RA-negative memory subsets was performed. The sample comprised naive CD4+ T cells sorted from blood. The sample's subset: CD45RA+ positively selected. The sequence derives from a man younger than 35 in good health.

CDR3: CASSKGQSNYGYTF. The CDR3 DNA reads TGTGCCAGCAGCAAAGGACAGTCAAACTATGGCTACACCTTC. The V and J genes are TRBV7-9 and TRBJ1-2; the D gene is possibly TRBD1 (6 bases). Trimming removed 5 bases at V and 2 bases at J, with 12 bases between. The germline V gene encodes CDR1 SEHNR and CDR2 FQNEAQ (reference sequence). This CDR3 is 14 amino acids long.